This is a list of T cell receptor beta chains from one sample in a study of shared clonotypes between healthy human individuals. Using immunoSEQ multiplex PCR, the repertoire was profiled, and TCRdb retains in-frame clones only, with some absent. Of some 2,500,000 clones listed, 85% to 95% are singletons. Source material: naive CD4+ T cells from PBMCs. These receptors all come from a man aged 18 to 30 in good health. Some clones in this sample may be carry-over from other donors' samples. CDR3s include the opening cysteine and the closing phenylalanine or tryptophan. D genes are given only for firm matches. The size of a clone is reported for some rows only, either as once, few or many, or as a class for expanded clones.

>TRBJ1-4|NA|TRBV28|NA
TGTGCCAGCAGCGAGCAGGGTCTTGGTAATGAAAAACTGTTTTTT
CASSEQGLGNEKLFF
>TRBJ2-7|NA|TRBV18|NA
TGTGCCAGCTCACCACGTCGCGCCTACGAGCAGTACTTC
CASSPRRAYEQYF
>TRBJ2-5|TRBD1|TRBV11-2|NA
TGTGCCAGCAGCTCCCCCGCCGGGACAGGGGGAGAGACCCAGTACTTC
CASSSPAGTGGETQYF
>TRBJ1-2|TRBD1|TRBV28|NA
TGTGCCAGCAGTCAGGGGGCAAGTAACTTC
CASSQGASNF
>TRBJ2-3|NA|TRBV18|NA
TGTGCCAGCTCACCACAGGGCAGGACGTTGGGCACAGATACGCAGTATTTT
CASSPQGRTLGTDTQYF
>TRBJ1-1|NA|TRBV11-2|NA
TGTGCCAGCAGCTTAGGAGCCGGGGGCAACACTGAAGCTTTCTTT
CASSLGAGGNTEAFF
>TRBJ2-1|NA|TRBV18|NA
TGTGCCAGCTCCGATGGGCATCCTCGGGGGCATGAGCAGTTCTTC
CASSDGHPRGHEQFF
>TRBJ1-2|NA|TRBV7-8|NA
TGTGCCAGCAGCTTAGAATCTCAGGGGACCTATGGCTACACCTTC
CASSLESQGTYGYTF
>TRBJ2-7|NA|TRBV7-2|NA
TGTGCCAGCAGCCCGGGTGGGGGGAGAGAGCAGTACTTC
CASSPGGGREQYF
>TRBJ2-7|TRBD1|TRBV28|NA
TGTGCCAGCAGTTGGGACAGGGAGCAGTACTTC
CASSWDREQYF
>TRBJ1-1|NA|TRBV29-1|few
TGCAGCGTTGGATTTCTTGTGAACACTGAAGCTTTCTTT
CSVGFLVNTEAFF
>TRBJ1-2|NA|TRBV28|NA
TGTGCCAGCGGGGGACTCGGGGGTGAGAGCGGCTACACCTTC
CASGGLGGESGYTF
>TRBJ2-2|NA|TRBV7-3|once
TGTGCCAGCAGCACCGGACCCTTAGGCGCCGGGGAGCTGTTTTTT
CASSTGPLGAGELFF
>TRBJ1-5|NA|TRBV7-2|once
TGTGCCAGCAGCTTAACGGGGGCGGCTAACGGGCCCCAGCATTTT
CASSLTGAANGPQHF
>TRBJ2-5|TRBD2|TRBV10-3|NA
TGTGCCATCAGTGACCCGGCTAGCGGGAGCTCACAAGAGACCCAGTACTTC
CAISDPASGSSQETQYF
>TRBJ1-1|NA|TRBV18|few
TGTGCCAGCTCACAAGCGGACCCAGCAGCTGAAGCTTTCTTT
CASSQADPAAEAFF
>TRBJ1-2|NA|TRBV28|NA
TGTGCCAGCAGTTTATCAGGGGCTGAAAATGGCTACACCTTC
CASSLSGAENGYTF
>TRBJ1-2|NA|TRBV10-3|NA
TGTGCCATCAGTGAGCGGGGGCGCACGGTTGGCTACACCTTC
CAISERGRTVGYTF
>TRBJ1-5|NA|TRBV28|NA
TGTGCCAGCAGTTTAGGAAGCAATCAGCCCCAGCATTTT
CASSLGSNQPQHF
>TRBJ2-3|NA|TRBV5-1|NA
TGCGCCAGCAAAGGGGGAGAAGGCACAGATACGCAGTATTTT
CASKGGEGTDTQYF
>TRBJ1-6|NA|TRBV7-2|NA
TGTGCCAGCAGCTTAGCTGGGGGGACTATGGGTTCACCCCTCCACTTT
CASSLAGGTMGSPLHF
>TRBJ1-5|NA|TRBV15|once
TGTGCCACCAGCAGAGGGGACGGGCATAGCAATCAGCCCCAGCATTTT
CATSRGDGHSNQPQHF
>TRBJ2-1|NA|TRBV5-8|NA
TGTGCCAGCAGCTCCGGAACAGGGTTAGGGATCAATGAGCAGTTCTTC
CASSSGTGLGINEQFF
>TRBJ1-5|NA|TRBV6-6|NA
TGTGCCAGCACGGGGGATAGCAATCAGCCCCAGCATTTT
CASTGDSNQPQHF
>TRBJ2-5|NA|TRBV6-6|NA
TGTGCCAGCAGTTACTCAAAAGGGGAGGAGACCCAGTACTTC
CASSYSKGEETQYF
>TRBJ2-3|NA|TRBV6-1|NA
TGTGCCAGCAGCCTAGGCGGCACAGATACGCAGTATTTT
CASSLGGTDTQYF
>TRBJ2-1|TRBD2|TRBV7-2|NA
TGTGCCAGCAGCCCGGGACTAGCGGGAGTGAAGCAGTTCTTC
CASSPGLAGVKQFF
>TRBJ1-5|NA|TRBV7-3|NA
TGTGCCAGCAGTACAGGACCTGATCAGCCCCAGCATTTT
CASSTGPDQPQHF
>TRBJ2-5|NA|TRBV20-1|NA
TGCAGTGCCGCAACCGAGGAGACCCAGTACTTC
CSAATEETQYF
>TRBJ1-2|TRBD1|TRBV19|NA
TGTGCCAGTATTCCGGACAGGGGGCATCCCTTCTATGGCTACACCTTC
CASIPDRGHPFYGYTF
>TRBJ2-7|NA|TRBV6-5|few
TGTGCCAGCAGAGGGACGTCCGGCCCCTACGAGCAGTACTTC
CASRGTSGPYEQYF
>TRBJ1-1|TRBD1|TRBV11-2|NA
TGTGCCAGCAGCTTAGATTGGACAGGGAACACTGAAGCTTTCTTT
CASSLDWTGNTEAFF
>TRBJ2-6|TRBD1|TRBV19|NA
TGTGCCAGTAGGGGACAGGGGGGCTCTGGGGCCAACGTCCTGACTTTC
CASRGQGGSGANVLTF
>TRBJ1-5|NA|TRBV19|NA
TGTGCCAGTAGTCAGGAGTGGTACGGACAGACCCAGCCCCAGCATTTT
CASSQEWYGQTQPQHF
>TRBJ2-1|NA|TRBV19|NA
TGTGCCAGTAGAGGGGAACTGGGGGACAATGAGCAGTTCTTC
CASRGELGDNEQFF
>TRBJ1-1|NA|TRBV5-1|NA
TGCGCCAGCAGCTTGGAACCGTTGAACACTGAAGCTTTCTTT
CASSLEPLNTEAFF
>TRBJ1-1|TRBD1|TRBV27|once
TGTGCCAGCAGTTTTTCGACAGGGGGATACACTGAAGCTTTCTTT
CASSFSTGGYTEAFF
>TRBJ2-4|TRBD1|TRBV28|NA
TGTGCCAGCAGCTCACAGGGGGCCAAAAACATTCAGTACTTC
CASSSQGAKNIQYF
>TRBJ2-1|TRBD2|TRBV7-2|NA
TGTGCCAGCAGCTTAATTCCCCCCCCTTCGGCGGGGAGGGATGAGCAGTTCTTC
CASSLIPPPSAGRDEQFF
>TRBJ2-3|TRBD1|TRBV7-3|NA
TGTGCCAGCAGCCCCCAGGGGGCCCCAGATACGCAGTATTTT
CASSPQGAPDTQYF
>TRBJ1-2|TRBD1|TRBV6-6|NA
TGTGCCAGCAGCCGACAGGGGATGAACTATGGCTACACCTTC
CASSRQGMNYGYTF
>TRBJ2-5|NA|TRBV6-1|NA
TGTGCCAGCAGTGAAGCGGGCAGCAGGGGATGGGAGACCCAGTACTTC
CASSEAGSRGWETQYF
>TRBJ1-4|NA|TRBV5-1|NA
TGCGCCAGCAGTAGGGAGGGAGTCGGTGAAAAACTGTTTTTT
CASSREGVGEKLFF
>TRBJ2-5|TRBD2|TRBV28|NA
TGTGCCAGCAGTCCGTCTAGCGGGAGGGCCGTAGAGACCCAGTACTTC
CASSPSSGRAVETQYF
>TRBJ1-3|NA|TRBV29-1|once
TGCAGCGCCGTCGAGGGATCTAGAAACACCATATATTTT
CSAVEGSRNTIYF
>TRBJ1-2|TRBD1|TRBV2|NA
TGTGCCAGCAAGCCGGGACAGCTGGAGGGCTACACCTTC
CASKPGQLEGYTF
>TRBJ2-3|TRBD2|TRBV4-3|NA
TGCGCCAGCAGCCAACTAGCGGAAAGCACAGATACGCAGTATTTT
CASSQLAESTDTQYF
>TRBJ2-7|TRBD2|TRBV14|NA
TGTGCCAGCAGCCGACTAGCGGGAGCCTCCGAGCAGTACTTC
CASSRLAGASEQYF
>TRBJ2-3|NA|TRBV5-1|NA
TGCGCCAGCAGCTTCCTCAGCGGAGGCGCAGATACGCAGTATTTT
CASSFLSGGADTQYF
>TRBJ2-5|NA|TRBV7-2|NA
TGTGCCAGCACCCTTGGGGCGGCGCACCAAGAGACCCAGTACTTC
CASTLGAAHQETQYF
>TRBJ2-1|TRBD2|TRBV6-1|NA
TGTGCCAGCAGTCCCCGGACTAGTTTACTTGCTGAGCAGTTCTTC
CASSPRTSLLAEQFF
>TRBJ2-2|TRBD2|TRBV27|NA
TGTGCCAGCAGTCCCCGGTGGGGGAGGGACACCGGGGAGCTGTTTTTT
CASSPRWGRDTGELFF
>TRBJ2-3|TRBD2|TRBV10-3|once
TGTGCCATCAGTGCACCTAGCGGGAGCACAGATACGCAGTATTTT
CAISAPSGSTDTQYF
>TRBJ2-5|NA|TRBV20-1|NA
TGCAGTGGGGACTCTCAAGAGACCCAGTACTTC
CSGDSQETQYF
>TRBJ2-7|NA|TRBV28|once
TGTGCCAGCAGCTCGACCGGGACGGCGGTGTACGAGCAGTACTTC
CASSSTGTAVYEQYF